Described below is a single T cell receptor (beta chain) sequence and its context. The source of the sample is a study of blood T cell repertoires in COVID-19. Across the study: COVID-19 samples from acute and convalescent phases originated in the United States, Italy and Spain. T cells, B-cell-depleted T cells, or PBMCs provided the cDNA or gDNA that served as material.

The germline CDR1 and CDR2 sequences are LNHNV and YYDKDF (reference sequence). CDR3 length equals 16 residues. The ends lost 10 bases at V and 8 bases at J; junction bases unmatched: 17. Authors' data handling: Amplification of reference gene primers provided the estimated nucleated cell counts. Produced via immunoSEQ multiplex PCR; TCRdb's table is partial and in-frame only. For V, J and clone size, that table is used; D and trimming come from the DNA. Here the sample spans about 84,000 clones, 75% to 90% being singletons. Sequencing was carried out using peripheral blood. The chain employs TRBV15 and TRBJ2-1; 10 nucleotides align to TRBD2. The receptor's source is a man aged 80 or over with active or convalescent COVID-19. Here the CDR3 DNA reads TGTGCCATCTCGCCCCGAGCTAGCGGGAGTGGTGATGAGCAGTTCTTC. It yields the protein CAISPRASGSGDEQFF.